Each of the 23 T cell receptor beta chains below was sequenced from the same sample in a study of monozygotic twins with inflammatory bowel disease (dated by TCRdb to the late 2010s). Receptor libraries were prepared by 5' RACE. Sequencing was performed on an Illumina HiSeq 2500. TCRdb reprocessed the reads and provides one entry for every CDR3 protein sequence; no DNA is given. The table held for this sample gives approximately 390,000 distinct CDR3 sequences. Around 2.3% of the sample is taken by the ten largest. The sample comprised blood. Source of these receptors: a human donor with ulcerative colitis or Crohn's disease, or a healthy co-twin of an affected twin (not recorded which).

The chain is built from TRBV21-1 and TRBJ2-7. TRBV21-1 is a pseudogene. The CDR3 covers 12 residues. CDR3 in amino acids: CARPDGNYEQYF.

This chain joins TRBV2 and TRBJ2-7; TCRdb outputs TRBD2, but without DNA this stays unchecked. Germline V gene lookup returns CDR1 SNHLY and CDR2 FYNNEI. The CDR3 totals 16 residues. The CDR3 is CASSDSTSGSSYEQYF.

This chain joins TRBV5-6 and TRBJ2-7; TCRdb names TRBD1, which stays unverified in the absence of DNA. The CDR3 runs to 16 residues. The germline V gene encodes CDR1 SGHDT and CDR2 YYEEEE. CDR3 residues: CASSLGQGLPSYEQYF.

CDR3 sequence reads: CASSRERPNTGELFF. V usage is TRBV5-1 and J usage is TRBJ2-2; the TCRdb call, TRBD2, lacks DNA for checking. This CDR3 region has 15 residues. The germline V gene has CDR1 SGHRS and CDR2 YFSETQ.

The chain has TRBV7-9 and TRBJ1-2; TCRdb reports TRBD1, a call that lacks DNA to check it against. Germline V gives CDR1 SEHNR, CDR2 FQNEAQ (reference sequence). The CDR3 runs to 15 residues. The CDR3 loop reads CASSSRTGSNYGYTF.

The V gene is TRBV6-4, the J gene TRBJ2-7; without DNA, the TCRdb call of TRBD1 cannot be checked. CDR3 length equals 12 residues. Germline V gene lookup returns CDR1 MRHNA and CDR2 SNTAGT. CDR3 sequence: CASPRGGYEQYF.

The gene calls are TRBV12-3 or TRBV12-4 and TRBJ1-2; the D call of TRBD1 rests on TCRdb alone, since no DNA is present to check it. The CDR3 runs to 13 residues. The chain's CDR3 is CASSLVGVDGYTF.

V and J are TRBV25-1 and TRBJ1-2; TCRdb indicates TRBD1, and absent DNA this call remains unverified. The CDR3 extends over 14 amino acids. Germline lookup yields CDR1 MGHDK and CDR2 SYGVNS. The CDR3 reads CASSGGQAYYGYTF.

The chain combines TRBV25-1 with TRBJ2-5; TCRdb outputs TRBD1, but without DNA this stays unchecked. Germline loops: CDR1 MGHDK, CDR2 SYGVNS. This CDR3 region has 14 residues. CDR3 residues: CASSEGQGAETQYF.

This chain connects TRBV20-1 to TRBJ2-1; TCRdb designates TRBD1, a call that cannot be tested without DNA. From germline, CDR1 is DFQATT and CDR2 SNEGSKA (reference sequence). The CDR3 is 13 residues long. CDR3 residues: CSAMPQSGGEQFF.

The chain uses TRBV3-1 and TRBJ2-3; TCRdb names TRBD2, which stays unverified in the absence of DNA. Germline CDR1 LGHDT, CDR2 YNNKEL (reference sequence). This CDR3 contains 15 residues. CDR3 sequence reads: CASSRAGGPSDTQYF.

V is TRBV5-5 and J is TRBJ1-1; without DNA, the TCRdb call of TRBD1 cannot be checked. The CDR3 consists of 14 residues. Germline V gene data show CDR1 as SGHKS and CDR2 as YYEKEE (reference sequence). CDR3 sequence reads: CASSFTPGYTEAFF.

The V call is TRBV20-1, the J call TRBJ1-2. Germline CDR1 reads DFQATT; CDR2 reads SNEGSKA (reference sequence). The CDR3 consists of 15 residues. CDR3 sequence reads: CSASNAVKTNYGYTF.

The chain combines TRBV12-3 or TRBV12-4 with TRBJ2-6; the TCRdb D gene call, TRBD2, has no DNA to confirm it. The CDR3 is 18 amino acids. The CDR3 sequence: CASGPGLAGPSGANVLTF.

The chain has TRBV29-1 and TRBJ2-1. CDR1 is SQVTM and CDR2 is ANQGSEA in the germline V gene. The CDR3 totals 11 residues. CDR3 loop: CSVERPNEQFF.

V and J are TRBV19 and TRBJ1-1; TCRdb indicates TRBD1, and absent DNA this call remains unverified. Germline V gene lookup returns CDR1 LNHDA and CDR2 SQIVND (reference sequence). This CDR3 is built from 17 residues. The CDR3 reads CASRDLDRIYLNTEAFF.

CDR3 protein: CASSYSSGTGKETQYF. V and J are TRBV6-5 and TRBJ2-5; absent DNA, TCRdb's TRBD1 call cannot be checked. Germline V lookup: CDR1 MNHEY, CDR2 SVGAGI. The CDR3 runs to 16 residues.

This CDR3 is CSARDLLAGGHRAYEQYF. V gene TRBV20-1 combines with J gene TRBJ2-7; the TRBD1 assignment by TCRdb is unverifiable without DNA. The CDR3 is 18 residues long. Germline V gives CDR1 DFQATT, CDR2 SNEGSKA (reference sequence).

The CDR3 loop reads CSVGPKYDQPQHF. The genes are TRBV29-1 and TRBJ1-5. The CDR3 spans 13 residues. The germline CDR1 and CDR2 sequences are SQVTM and ANQGSEA.

This chain uses TRBV4-3 with TRBJ2-1. The CDR3 loop spans 15 amino acids. Germline assignment: CDR1 LGHNA and CDR2 YSLEER. The CDR3 sequence: CASSQARLPYNEQFF.

This chain's CDR3 is CASTAQTSGGRNTQYF. This chain joins TRBV18 and TRBJ2-3; TCRdb's assignment of TRBD2 cannot be checked, as there is no DNA. The CDR3 has 16 amino acids. Germline-derived CDR1 and CDR2 are KGHSH and LQKENI.

The genes are TRBV7-2 and TRBJ2-7; TCRdb selects TRBD2, and the lack of DNA leaves this call unchecked. CDR1 and CDR2 (germline): SGHTA, FQGNSA. CDR3 size: 14 residues. CDR3 loop: CASSFRRGGYEQYF.

This chain connects TRBV12-3 or TRBV12-4 to TRBJ2-3; TCRdb returns TRBD2, unconfirmable since there is no DNA. The CDR3 extends over 14 amino acids. The CDR3 here is CASSPSGREDTQYF.